Described below is a single T cell receptor beta chain sequence and its context. The antigen remains undetermined. This specimen belongs to a study of T cell responses to AZD1222 COVID-19 vaccine. Findings of the study overall: Baseline seropositivity characterized only a handful of AZD1222 recipients. Among vaccine-associated CD4 TCRs, coverage spanned spike, with dominance at 160-218 and 743-854. Donors were mostly white British, more females; clonal diversity possibly underestimated.

Germline lookup yields CDR1 LNHDA and CDR2 SQIVND (reference sequence). The germline V and J ends were trimmed by 1 base and 5 bases, with 11 bases remaining between them. The CDR3 consists of 14 residues. Measured with immunoSEQ multiplex PCR; TCRdb has only the in-frame clones, and not every one. The profile covers more than 140,000 clones, with around 89% appearing a single time and approximately 2.1% taken by the ten largest. This TCR derives from an adult in good health. The sequenced sample was peripheral blood, obtained on day 0 of AZD1222 vaccination. The chain has TRBV19 and TRBJ2-5; D is unresolved. The CDR3 region is CASSIGLGWETQYF. Here the CDR3 DNA reads TGTGCCAGTAGTATAGGTCTGGGATGGGAGACCCAGTACTTC.